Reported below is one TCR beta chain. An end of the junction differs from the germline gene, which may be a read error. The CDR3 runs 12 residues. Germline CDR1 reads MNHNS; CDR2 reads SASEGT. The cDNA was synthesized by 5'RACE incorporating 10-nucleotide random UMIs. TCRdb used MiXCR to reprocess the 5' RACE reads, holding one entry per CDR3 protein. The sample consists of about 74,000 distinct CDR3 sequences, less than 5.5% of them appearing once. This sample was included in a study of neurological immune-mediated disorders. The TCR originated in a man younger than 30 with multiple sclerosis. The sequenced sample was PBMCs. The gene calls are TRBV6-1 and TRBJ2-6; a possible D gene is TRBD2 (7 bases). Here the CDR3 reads CASLAGAKVLTF. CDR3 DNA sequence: TGTGCCAGTCTGGCGGGGGCCAAAGTCCTGACTTTC.